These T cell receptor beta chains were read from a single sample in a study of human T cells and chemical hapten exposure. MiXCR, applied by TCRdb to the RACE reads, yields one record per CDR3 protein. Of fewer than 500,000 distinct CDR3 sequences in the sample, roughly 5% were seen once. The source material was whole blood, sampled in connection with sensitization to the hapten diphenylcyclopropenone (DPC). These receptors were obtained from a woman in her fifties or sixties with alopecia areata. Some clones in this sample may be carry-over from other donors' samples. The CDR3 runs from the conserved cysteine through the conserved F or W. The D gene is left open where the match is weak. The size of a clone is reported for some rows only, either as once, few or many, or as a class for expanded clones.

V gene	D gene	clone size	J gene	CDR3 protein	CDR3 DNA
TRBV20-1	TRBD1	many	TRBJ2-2	CSARTGGTGELFF	TGCAGTGCTAGGACAGGGGGCACCGGGGAGCTGTTTTTT
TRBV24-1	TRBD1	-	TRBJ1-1	CATSDNPGQGMNTEAFF	TGTGCCACCAGTGATAACCCGGGACAGGGGATGAACACTGAAGCTTTCTTT
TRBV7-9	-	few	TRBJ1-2	CASTPHEANYGYTF	TGTGCCAGCACCCCTCATGAAGCTAACTATGGCTACACCTTC
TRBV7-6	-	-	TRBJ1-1	CASSTNGGVTEAFF	TGTGCCAGCAGCACAAACGGGGGGGTCACTGAAGCTTTCTTT
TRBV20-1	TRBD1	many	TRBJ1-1	CSARDLGQGPYEAFF	TGCAGTGCTAGAGATCTGGGACAGGGACCGTATGAAGCTTTCTTT
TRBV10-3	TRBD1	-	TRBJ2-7	CAISPQGGSYEQYF	TGTGCCATCAGCCCACAGGGGGGTAGCTACGAGCAGTACTTC
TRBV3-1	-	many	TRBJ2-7	CASSQVYPRTDTYEQYF	TGTGCCAGCAGCCAAGTTTACCCAAGGACAGACACCTACGAGCAGTACTTC
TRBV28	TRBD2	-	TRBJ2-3	CASSFRKAGAGTDTQYF	TGTGCCAGCAGTTTCCGAAAAGCGGGAGCTGGTACAGATACGCAGTATTTT
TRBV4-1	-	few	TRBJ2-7	CASSTGRPYEQYF	TGCGCCAGCAGCACGGGACGCCCTTACGAGCAGTACTTC
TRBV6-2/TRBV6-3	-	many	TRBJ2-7	CASNVGGSEQYF	TGTGCCAGCAACGTTGGGGGAAGCGAGCAGTACTTC
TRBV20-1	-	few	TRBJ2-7	CSARDLMRNEQYF	TGCAGTGCTAGAGATTTGATGAGGAACGAGCAGTACTTC
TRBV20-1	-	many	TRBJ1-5	CSASYGRGNQPQHF	TGCAGTGCTAGTTACGGACGGGGCAATCAGCCCCAGCATTTT
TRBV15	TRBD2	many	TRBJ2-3	CATSEGLAGRSDTQYF	TGTGCCACCAGCGAAGGACTAGCGGGGCGTTCAGATACGCAGTATTTT
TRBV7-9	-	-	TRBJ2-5	CASNATGAGETQYF	TGTGCCAGCAACGCTACCGGGGCGGGGGAGACCCAGTACTTC
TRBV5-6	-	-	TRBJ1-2	CASSFLDGGDYTF	TGTGCCAGCAGCTTTTTGGACGGGGGAGACTACACCTTC
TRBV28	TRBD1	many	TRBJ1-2	CASSEGQGPYGYTF	TGTGCCAGCAGTGAGGGACAGGGACCCTATGGCTACACCTTC
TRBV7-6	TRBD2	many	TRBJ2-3	CASSSPGLAPDTQYF	TGTGCCAGCAGTTCGCCGGGACTAGCTCCCGATACGCAGTATTTT
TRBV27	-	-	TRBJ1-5	CASSFLSNQPQHF	TGTGCCAGCAGTTTTCTGAGCAATCAGCCCCAGCATTTT